The T cell receptor beta chain under discussion was sequenced for a study of cytomegalovirus exposure and HLA in healthy donors. Assay used: immunoSEQ multiplex PCR; TCRdb lists only in-frame clones, some missing. The sample has about 90,000 clones; almost 85% are singletons. Trimming left V 8 bases short and J 3 bases short, with 10 bases between. Germline assignment: CDR1 MNHEY and CDR2 SVGAGI. CDR3 length: 13 residues. Sequencing was carried out using PBMCs. This sequence joins TRBV6-5 and TRBJ2-2; a possible D gene is TRBD1 (5 bases). The clonotype originates from a woman aged 18-35 years in good health and CMV-seropositive. Here the CDR3 reads CASCETDTGELFF. The CDR3 DNA reads TGTGCCAGCTGTGAGACAGACACCGGGGAGCTGTTTTTT.